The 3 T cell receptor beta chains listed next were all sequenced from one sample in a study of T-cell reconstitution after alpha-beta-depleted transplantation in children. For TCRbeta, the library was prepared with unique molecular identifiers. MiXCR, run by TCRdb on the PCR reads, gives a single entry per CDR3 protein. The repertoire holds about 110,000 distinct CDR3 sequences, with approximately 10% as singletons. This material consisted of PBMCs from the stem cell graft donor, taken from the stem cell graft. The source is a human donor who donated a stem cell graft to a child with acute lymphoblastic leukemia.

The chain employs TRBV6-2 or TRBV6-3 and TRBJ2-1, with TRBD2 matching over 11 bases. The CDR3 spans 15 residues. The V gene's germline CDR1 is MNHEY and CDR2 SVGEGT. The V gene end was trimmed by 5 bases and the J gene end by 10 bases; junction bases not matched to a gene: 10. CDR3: CASSLTSGSSGEQFF. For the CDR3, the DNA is TGTGCCAGCAGTCTTACTAGCGGGAGTAGTGGAGAGCAGTTCTTC.

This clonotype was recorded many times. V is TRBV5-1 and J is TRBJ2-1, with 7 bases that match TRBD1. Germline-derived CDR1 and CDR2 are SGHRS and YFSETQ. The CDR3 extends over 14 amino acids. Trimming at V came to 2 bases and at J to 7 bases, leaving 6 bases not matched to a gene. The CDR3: CASSFKDRSNEQFF. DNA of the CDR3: TGCGCCAGCAGCTTCAAGGACAGGAGTAATGAGCAGTTCTTC.

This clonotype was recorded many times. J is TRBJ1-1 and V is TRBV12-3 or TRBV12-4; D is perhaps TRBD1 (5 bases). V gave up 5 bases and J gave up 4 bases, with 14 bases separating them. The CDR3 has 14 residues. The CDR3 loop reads CASSRPRGGTEAFF. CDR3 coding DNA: TGTGCCAGCAGTCGCCCCCGTGGGGGCACTGAAGCTTTCTTT.